Each of the 20 T cell receptor beta chains below was sequenced from the same sample in a study of PD-L1 blockade in urothelial cancer. The time point: peripheral blood 6 weeks after treatment start. The assay was immunoSEQ multiplex PCR, and TCRdb's table has in-frame clones only and misses some. The sample yields more than 45,000 clones, about 82% seen once. Material: PBMCs, obtained around atezolizumab (anti-PD-L1) treatment. The origin of the receptors is an older man with urothelial cancer.

V and J are TRBV7-3 and TRBJ2-1; TRBD1 aligns across 8 bases. The CDR3 is 15 amino acids. After removal of 5 bases from V and 5 bases from J, the junction contained 8 bases not matched to a gene. CDR1 is SGHTA and CDR2 is FQGTGA in the germline V gene. CDR3 nucleotide sequence: TGTGCCAGCAGCCCATGGACAGGGCTGGACAATGAGCAGTTCTTC. It encodes CASSPWTGLDNEQFF. The complete variable domain, with remaining parts taken from reference TRBV7-3 and TRBJ2-1, reads GAGVSQTPSNKVTEKGKYVELRCDPISGHTALYWYRQSLGQGPEFLIYFQGTGAADDSGLPNDRFFAVRPEGSVSTLKIQRTERGDSAVYLCASSPWTGLDNEQFFGPGTRLTVL.

The CDR3 DNA reads TGCGCCAGCAGCGGAAACAGGGGGGACACTGAAGCTTTCTTT. This gives the protein CASSGNRGDTEAFF. V is TRBV5-1 and J is TRBJ1-1, with TRBD1 matching 8 bases. CDR1 is SGHRS and CDR2 is YFSETQ in the germline V gene. With 4 bases clipped from V and 3 bases from J, the junction kept 5 bases outside the gene matches. CDR3 size: 14 residues.

The chain recombines TRBV7-6 with TRBJ2-2; D remains unclear. The V gene lost 2 bases and the J gene lost 3 bases, with 4 bases spanning the gap. This CDR3 is built from 13 residues. The germline CDR1 and CDR2 sequences are SGHVS and FNYEAQ. CDR3 sequence (DNA): TGTGCCAGCAGCTTATTAGACACCGGGGAGCTGTTTTTT. Protein product: CASSLLDTGELFF.

CDR3 protein: CASSPLTSGGNTGELFF. CDR3 bases: TGTGCCAGCAGCCCATTGACTAGCGGGGGGAACACCGGGGAGCTGTTTTTT. This chain uses TRBV7-3 with TRBJ2-2; 12 bases map to TRBD2. The length of the CDR3 is 17 residues. Unmatched junction bases numbered 5, after V lost 5 bases and J lost 1 base. Germline V gene data show CDR1 as SGHTA and CDR2 as FQGTGA.

This chain links TRBV5-1 with TRBJ1-4; perhaps TRBD1 as D (5 bases). Germline CDR1 reads SGHRS; CDR2 reads YFSETQ. The CDR3 loop spans 17 amino acids. V dropped 0 bases and J dropped 4 bases, with 16 bases sitting between them. The DNA of the CDR3 is TGCGCCAGCAGCTTGGATAGATCCGGGGGAGGTAATGAAAAACTGTTTTTT. Translated: CASSLDRSGGGNEKLFF. The full variable domain, with the rest looked up from reference TRBV5-1 and TRBJ1-4, is KAGVTQTPRYLIKTRGQQVTLSCSPISGHRSVSWYQQTPGQGLQFLFEYFSETQRNKGNFPGRFSGRQFSNSRSEMNVSTLELGDSALYLCASSLDRSGGGNEKLFFGSGTQLSVL.

This chain links TRBV6-6 with TRBJ2-1; 8 bases match TRBD2. Germline V gene data show CDR1 as MNHNY and CDR2 as SVGAGI (reference sequence). The CDR3 has 15 residues. The ends lost 2 bases at V and 4 bases at J; junction bases unmatched: 4. The CDR3 loop is CASSYGSGVYNEQFF. The CDR3 nucleotides are TGTGCCAGCAGTTACGGTAGCGGGGTTTACAATGAGCAGTTCTTC.

This clone was seen a single time. V is TRBV6-6 and J is TRBJ2-1, with D maybe TRBD1 (5 bases). In germline, CDR1 is MNHNY, CDR2 SVGAGI (reference sequence). Trimming stripped 5 bases from V and 3 bases from J, with 14 bases between. This CDR3 is built from 15 residues. CDR3 coding DNA: TGTGCCAGCAGTATCGACAGAGCACACTACAATGAGCAGTTCTTC. Encoded protein: CASSIDRAHYNEQFF.

CDR3 bases: TGTGCCAGCAGCTTGGGGGGGGACAGGGGCAATGAGCAGTTCTTC. Protein product: CASSLGGDRGNEQFF. The genes are TRBV5-4 and TRBJ2-1; 10 bases are a match to TRBD1. V was clipped by 0 bases and J by 6 bases; unmatched bases: 3. CDR1 and CDR2 (germline): SGHNT, YYREEE (reference sequence). CDR3 size: 15 residues.

This clone was picked up one time. V gene TRBV7-2 combines with J gene TRBJ1-2, with D hard to call. Trimming removed 4 bases from V and 1 base from J, with 10 bases in between. Looked up from germline, CDR1 is SGHTA and CDR2 is FQGNSA. The CDR3 runs to 14 residues. The CDR3 DNA follows: TGTGCCAGCAGCTCCCGGGGAGTTAACTATGGCTACACCTTC. Amino acids: CASSSRGVNYGYTF. The variable domain in full, with the rest retrieved from reference TRBV7-2 and TRBJ1-2, is GAGVSQSPSNKVTEKGKDVELRCDPISGHTALYWYRQSLGQGLEFLIYFQGNSAPDKSGLPSDRFSAERTGGSVSTLTIQRTQQEDSAVYLCASSSRGVNYGYTFGSGTRLTVV.

V gene TRBV7-9 combines with J gene TRBJ2-5; D might be TRBD1 (6 bases). This CDR3 comprises 15 residues. Trimming left V 5 bases short and J 2 bases short, with 15 bases between. CDR1 is SEHNR and CDR2 is FQNEAQ in the germline V gene (reference sequence). In DNA form, the CDR3 reads TGTGCCAGCAGCCTAGGGGCAGGGGATCAAGAGACCCAGTACTTC. It codes for CASSLGAGDQETQYF.

The chain recombines TRBV7-8 with TRBJ1-1; 8 bases fit TRBD1. Germline V gene sequence: CDR1 SGHVS, CDR2 FQNEAQ. The CDR3 sequence is 14 residues long. The J segment lost 1 base and the V segment lost 8 bases, leaving 6 bases of the junction unmatched. The CDR3 DNA reads as TGTGCCAGCCAGTATGACAGGGGGAACACTGAAGCTTTCTTT. Protein sequence: CASQYDRGNTEAFF.

The rearrangement joins TRBV2 to TRBJ1-2; weak D call: TRBD1 (5 bases). The germline V and J ends were trimmed by 5 bases and 8 bases, with 21 bases remaining between them. Germline CDR1 reads SNHLY; CDR2 reads FYNNEI. The CDR3 is 15 amino acids. The CDR3 bases are TGTGCCAGCAGTTGGAGAACAGGCCTCTGGGAAGGCTACACCTTC. It codes for CASSWRTGLWEGYTF.

The CDR3 here is CASSSRMEKLFF. In DNA, the CDR3 is TGTGCCAGCAGCTCTAGGATGGAAAAACTGTTTTTT. The genes are TRBV7-9 and TRBJ1-4, with D unresolved. The germline V and J ends were trimmed by 4 bases and 8 bases, with 8 bases remaining between them. The CDR3 sequence is 12 residues long. Germline lookup yields CDR1 SEHNR and CDR2 FQNEAQ (reference sequence).

The rearrangement links TRBV7-8 to TRBJ1-2; TRBD1 might be the D (5 bases). Germline CDR1 and CDR2: SGHVS and FQNEAQ. V lost 1 base to trimming and J lost 3 bases, with 9 bases between them. This CDR3 spans 14 amino acids. The CDR3 reads CASSLGLGDYGYTF. The CDR3 DNA is TGTGCCAGCAGCTTAGGTTTAGGGGACTATGGCTACACCTTC.

In its sample, this clone was seen once. The rearrangement joins TRBV4-1 to TRBJ2-1; TRBD2 matches 12 bases. V lost 4 bases and J lost 9; bases outside the gene matches: 13. The CDR3 loop spans 17 amino acids. Germline V gene data show CDR1 as MGHRA and CDR2 as YSYEKL. In DNA, the CDR3 is TGCGCCAGCAGCCTTGGGGAACGGACTAGCGGGACGTTTGAGCAGTTCTTC. Translating gives CASSLGERTSGTFEQFF.

The rearrangement uses TRBV19 and TRBJ2-6; 7 bases match TRBD1. CDR3 length: 19 residues. Losses at the gene ends were 2 bases for V and 5 bases for J; bases not matched to a gene: 15. The germline gives CDR1 LNHDA, CDR2 SQIVND (reference sequence). CDR3 region: CASSIWSGTVGNWANVLTF. CDR3 DNA sequence: TGTGCCAGTAGTATATGGTCCGGGACAGTGGGGAATTGGGCCAACGTCCTGACTTTC. Full variable domain (missing parts from reference TRBV19 and TRBJ2-6): DGGITQSPKYLFRKEGQNVTLSCEQNLNHDAMYWYRQDPGQGLRLIYYSQIVNDFQKGDIAEGYSVSREKKESFPLTVTSAQKNPTAFYLCASSIWSGTVGNWANVLTFGAGSRLTVL.

The gene calls are TRBV7-9 and TRBJ1-3, with D unresolved. The germline gives CDR1 SEHNR, CDR2 FQNEAQ (reference sequence). This CDR3 has 16 residues. Trimming took 4 bases from V and 0 from J, leaving 13 bases between them. The CDR3 region is CASSSPQDHSGNTIYF. CDR3 DNA: TGTGCCAGCAGCTCGCCCCAGGATCACTCTGGAAACACCATATATTTT.

This chain's CDR3 is CASARERGDTEAFF. The CDR3, as DNA: TGTGCCAGCGCAAGGGAAAGGGGCGACACTGAAGCTTTCTTT. The rearrangement uses TRBV2 and TRBJ1-1; D may be TRBD1 (5 bases). This CDR3 contains 14 residues. Germline-derived CDR1 and CDR2 are SNHLY and FYNNEI. Trimming removed 8 bases at V and 3 bases at J, with 16 bases between.

This clone appeared a few times. The gene calls are TRBV27 and TRBJ2-2; TRBD2 matches 10 bases. The CDR3 is 16 amino acids. The V and J ends lost 6 bases and 4 bases, in that order; junction bases with no gene match: 8. Germline CDR1 reads MNHEY; CDR2 reads SMNVEV (reference sequence). CDR3 sequence (DNA): TGTGCCAGCAGAACAATAGCGGGAGGCCTCACCGGGGAGCTGTTTTTT. It yields the protein CASRTIAGGLTGELFF.

The V call is TRBV30, the J call TRBJ1-5, with 9 bases matching TRBD1. J gave up 3 bases and V 0 bases, and 3 bases lay outside the gene matches. The CDR3 runs to 15 residues. Germline CDR1 is GTSNPN and CDR2 is SVGIG (reference sequence). CDR3 nucleotides: TGTGCCTGGAGTGTAGGGACAGGGAACAATCAGCCCCAGCATTTT. Amino acids: CAWSVGTGNNQPQHF.